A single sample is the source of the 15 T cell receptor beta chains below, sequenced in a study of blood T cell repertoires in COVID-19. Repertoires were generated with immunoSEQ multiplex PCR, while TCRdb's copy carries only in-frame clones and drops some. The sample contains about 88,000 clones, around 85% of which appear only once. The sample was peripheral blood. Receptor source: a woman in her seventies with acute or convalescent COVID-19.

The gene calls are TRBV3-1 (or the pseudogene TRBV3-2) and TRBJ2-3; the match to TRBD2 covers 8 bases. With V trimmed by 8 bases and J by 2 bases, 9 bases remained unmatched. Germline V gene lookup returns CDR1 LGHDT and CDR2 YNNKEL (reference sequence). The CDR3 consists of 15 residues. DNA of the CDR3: TGTGCCAGCGAGGAGCGGGGGATCAACACAGATACGCAGTATTTT. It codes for CASEERGINTDTQYF.

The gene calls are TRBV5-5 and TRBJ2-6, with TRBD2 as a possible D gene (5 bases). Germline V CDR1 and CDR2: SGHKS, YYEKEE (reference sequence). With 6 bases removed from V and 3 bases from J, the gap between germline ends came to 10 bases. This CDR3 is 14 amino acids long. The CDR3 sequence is CASTHGDGANVLTF. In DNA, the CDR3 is TGTGCCAGCACCCACGGGGATGGGGCCAACGTCCTGACTTTC.

The CDR3 region is CASSLIAGGGTYNEQFF. Written as DNA, the CDR3 is TGTGCCAGCAGCCTTATTGCCGGCGGGGGTACCTACAATGAGCAGTTCTTC. V gene TRBV3-1 (or the pseudogene TRBV3-2) combines with J gene TRBJ2-1, with TRBD2 matching 7 bases. This CDR3 spans 17 amino acids. Germline-derived CDR1 and CDR2 are LGHDT and YNNKEL (reference sequence). The J segment lost 2 bases and the V segment lost 4 bases, leaving 11 bases of the junction unmatched.

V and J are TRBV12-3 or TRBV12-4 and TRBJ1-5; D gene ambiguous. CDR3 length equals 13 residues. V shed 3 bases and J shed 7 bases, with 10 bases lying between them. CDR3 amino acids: CASSFGSGQPQHF. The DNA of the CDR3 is TGTGCCAGCAGTTTTGGCTCAGGACAGCCCCAGCATTTT.

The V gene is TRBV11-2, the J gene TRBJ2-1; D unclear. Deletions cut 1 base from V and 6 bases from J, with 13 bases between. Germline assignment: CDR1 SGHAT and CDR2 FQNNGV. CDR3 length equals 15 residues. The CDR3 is CASSLASLGPNEQFF. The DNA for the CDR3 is TGTGCCAGCAGCTTAGCCTCTCTGGGCCCCAATGAGCAGTTCTTC.

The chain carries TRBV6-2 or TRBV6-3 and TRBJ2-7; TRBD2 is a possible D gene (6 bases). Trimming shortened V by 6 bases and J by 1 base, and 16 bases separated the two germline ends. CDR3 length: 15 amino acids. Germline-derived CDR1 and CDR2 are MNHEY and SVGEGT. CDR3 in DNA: TGTGCCAGCAGCACCCTCCCGGGAGATTCCTACGAGCAGTACGTC. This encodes CASSTLPGDSYEQYV.

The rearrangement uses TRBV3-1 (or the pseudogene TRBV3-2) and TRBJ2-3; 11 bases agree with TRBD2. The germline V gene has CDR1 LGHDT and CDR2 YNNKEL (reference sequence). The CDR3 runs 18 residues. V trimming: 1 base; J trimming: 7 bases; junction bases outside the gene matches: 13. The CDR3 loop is CASSQAVAGGDPGYTQYF. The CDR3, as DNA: TGTGCCAGCAGCCAAGCAGTAGCGGGGGGGGACCCTGGATATACGCAGTATTTT.

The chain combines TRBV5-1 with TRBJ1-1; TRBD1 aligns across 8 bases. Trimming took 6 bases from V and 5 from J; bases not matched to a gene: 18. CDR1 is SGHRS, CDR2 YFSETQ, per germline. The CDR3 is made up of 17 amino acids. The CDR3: CASTNGAGGLRGTEAFF. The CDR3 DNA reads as TGCGCCAGCACCAATGGGGCAGGGGGCCTGAGAGGGACTGAAGCTTTCTTT.

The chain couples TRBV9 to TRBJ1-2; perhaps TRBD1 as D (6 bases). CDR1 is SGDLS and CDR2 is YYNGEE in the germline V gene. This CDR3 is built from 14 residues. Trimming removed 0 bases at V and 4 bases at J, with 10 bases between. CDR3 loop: CASSVVLDSYGYTF. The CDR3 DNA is TGTGCCAGCAGCGTAGTACTGGACAGCTATGGCTACACCTTC.

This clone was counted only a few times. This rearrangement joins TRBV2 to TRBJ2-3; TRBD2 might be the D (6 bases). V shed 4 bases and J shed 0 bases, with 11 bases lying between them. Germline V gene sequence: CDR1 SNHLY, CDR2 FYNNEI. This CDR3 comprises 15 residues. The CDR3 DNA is TGTGCCAGCAGTGGTTCGGGGGTGAGCACAGATACGCAGTATTTT. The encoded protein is CASSGSGVSTDTQYF.

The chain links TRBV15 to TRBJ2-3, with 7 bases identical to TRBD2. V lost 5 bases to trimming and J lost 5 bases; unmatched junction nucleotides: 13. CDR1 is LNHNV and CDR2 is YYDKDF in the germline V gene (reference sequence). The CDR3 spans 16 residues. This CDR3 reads CATSGGLPAHGDTQYF. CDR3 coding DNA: TGTGCCACCAGCGGGGGACTACCAGCACATGGAGATACGCAGTATTTT.

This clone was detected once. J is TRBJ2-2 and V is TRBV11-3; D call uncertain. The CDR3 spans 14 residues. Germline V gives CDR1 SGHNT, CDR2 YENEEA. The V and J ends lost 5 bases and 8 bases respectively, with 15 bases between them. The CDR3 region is CASSLPGELGELFF. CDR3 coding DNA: TGTGCCAGCAGCCTCCCGGGTGAACTGGGGGAGCTGTTTTTT.

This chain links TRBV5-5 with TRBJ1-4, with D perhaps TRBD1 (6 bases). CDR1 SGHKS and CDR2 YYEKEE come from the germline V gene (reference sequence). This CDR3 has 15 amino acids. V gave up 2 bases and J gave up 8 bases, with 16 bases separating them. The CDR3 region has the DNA TGTGCCAGCAGCTTTATTGGGCAGGGGTCGGAAAAACTGTTTTTT. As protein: CASSFIGQGSEKLFF.

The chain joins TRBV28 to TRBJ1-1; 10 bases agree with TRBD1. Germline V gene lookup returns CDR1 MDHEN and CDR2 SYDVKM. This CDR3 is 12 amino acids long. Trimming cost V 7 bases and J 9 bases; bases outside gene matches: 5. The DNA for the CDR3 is TGTGCCAGCACGACAGGGGGCGCTCAAGCTTTCTTT. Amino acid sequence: CASTTGGAQAFF.

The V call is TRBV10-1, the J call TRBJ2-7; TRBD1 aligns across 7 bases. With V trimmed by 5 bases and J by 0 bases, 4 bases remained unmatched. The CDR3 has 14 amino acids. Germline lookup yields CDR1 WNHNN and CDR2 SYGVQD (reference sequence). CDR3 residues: CASSRRDSSYEQYV. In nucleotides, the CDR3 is TGCGCCAGCAGTCGCAGGGACAGCTCCTACGAGCAGTACGTC.